This paragraph reports one T cell receptor (beta chain). The data originate from a study of blood T cell repertoires in COVID-19. Study-level information: COVID-19 samples collected from the United States, Italy and Spain covered acute and convalescent phases. In each case, the material was cDNA or gDNA derived from T cells, B-cell-depleted T cells, or PBMCs.

Original methodology: How many nucleated cells were present was estimated from reference gene primer amplification. Here immunoSEQ multiplex PCR was the method, and the copy in TCRdb shows in-frame clones only, minus some. V and J calls and clone size are as listed in that table; D and trimming were resolved from the DNA. The top ten hold approximately 2.2% of the sample, which has just over 300,000 clones, roughly nine tenths seen once. V lost 6 bases to trimming and J lost 4 bases, with 19 bases between them. The CDR3 sequence is 15 residues long. Germline CDR1 is MNHEY and CDR2 is SMNVEV (reference sequence).

The genes are TRBV27 and TRBJ2-7; a possible D gene is TRBD2 (5 bases). The source is a young man with active or convalescent COVID-19. Material for sequencing was peripheral blood. CDR3 residues: CASRPTSDGFYEQYF. CDR3 sequence (DNA): TGTGCCAGCAGGCCCACTAGTGACGGCTTTTACGAGCAGTACTTC.